This T cell receptor beta chain was captured in a study of post-analysis software for immune sequencing data. Overall study findings and caveats: Controls showed lower frequencies than patients for roughly five TRBV segments, and TRBV5-6, TRBV5-1 and TRBV20-1 were among these. Those with multiple sclerosis, the patient group, showed significantly lower normalized Chao1 diversity than controls. F measure showed strong co-clustering of same-batch samples.

Trimming cost V 4 bases and J 2 bases; bases outside gene matches: 12. The germline V gene has CDR1 SGHVS and CDR2 FNYEAQ. The CDR3 runs to 18 residues. Built from TCR beta cDNA, the libraries had unique molecular identifiers in them. cDNA molecules numbering about 490,000 came from roughly 1.1 to 9.2 million T cells. TCRdb reanalysed the PCR reads using MiXCR and keeps one entry per CDR3 protein. Of roughly 670,000 distinct CDR3 sequences in the sample, 55% to 60% were seen once. Points on this clonotype: Its antigen remains unidentified.

Material: blood. The chain is built from TRBV7-6 and TRBJ2-1, with TRBD2 matching 9 bases. The receptor was isolated from a girl aged 2-10 years with multiple sclerosis. The CDR3: CASSSRPRTSAPYNEQFF. CDR3 nucleotide sequence: TGTGCCAGCAGCTCCCGCCCAAGGACTAGCGCCCCCTACAATGAGCAGTTCTTC.